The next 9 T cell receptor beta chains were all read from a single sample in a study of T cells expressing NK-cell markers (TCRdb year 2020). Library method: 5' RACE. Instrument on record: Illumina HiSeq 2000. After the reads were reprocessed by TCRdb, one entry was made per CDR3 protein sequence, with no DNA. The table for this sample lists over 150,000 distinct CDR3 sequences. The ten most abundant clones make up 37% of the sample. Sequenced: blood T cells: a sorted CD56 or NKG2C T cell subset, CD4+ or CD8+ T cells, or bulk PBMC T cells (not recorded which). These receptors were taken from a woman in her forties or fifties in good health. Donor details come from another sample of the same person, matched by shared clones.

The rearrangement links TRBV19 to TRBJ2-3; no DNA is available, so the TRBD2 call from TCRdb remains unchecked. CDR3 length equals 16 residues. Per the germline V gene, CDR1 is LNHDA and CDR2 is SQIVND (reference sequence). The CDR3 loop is CASSEVGSGGTDTQYF.

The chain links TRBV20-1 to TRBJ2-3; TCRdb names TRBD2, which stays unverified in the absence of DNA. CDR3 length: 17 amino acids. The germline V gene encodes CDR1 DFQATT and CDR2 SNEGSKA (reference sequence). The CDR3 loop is CSARDSSRGGSPDTQYF.

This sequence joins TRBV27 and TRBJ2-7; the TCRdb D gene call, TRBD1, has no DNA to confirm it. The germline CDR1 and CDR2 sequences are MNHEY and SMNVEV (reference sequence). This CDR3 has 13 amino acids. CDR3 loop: CASSLSGGNEQYF.

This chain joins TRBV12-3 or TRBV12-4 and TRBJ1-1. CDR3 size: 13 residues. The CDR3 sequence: CASIMGFLTEAFF.

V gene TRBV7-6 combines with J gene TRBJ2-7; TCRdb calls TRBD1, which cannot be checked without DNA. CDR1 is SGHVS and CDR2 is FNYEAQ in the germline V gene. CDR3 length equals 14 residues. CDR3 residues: CASSLPGGGYEQYF.

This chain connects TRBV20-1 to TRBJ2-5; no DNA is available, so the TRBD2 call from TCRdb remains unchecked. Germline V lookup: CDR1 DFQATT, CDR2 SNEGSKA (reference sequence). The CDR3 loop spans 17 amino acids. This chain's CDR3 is CSARHTWDGSDQETQYF.

The CDR3: CASSQAIYDEQFF. The chain employs TRBV14 and TRBJ2-1. CDR1 SGHDN and CDR2 FVKESK come from the germline V gene. The CDR3 covers 13 residues.

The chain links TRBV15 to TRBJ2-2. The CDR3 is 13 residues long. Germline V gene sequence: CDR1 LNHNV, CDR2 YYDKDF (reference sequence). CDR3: CATSRVGTGELFF.

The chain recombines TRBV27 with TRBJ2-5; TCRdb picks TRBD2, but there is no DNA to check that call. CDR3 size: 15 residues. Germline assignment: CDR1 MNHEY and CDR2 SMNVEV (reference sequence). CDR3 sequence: CASSFTGVGQETQYF.